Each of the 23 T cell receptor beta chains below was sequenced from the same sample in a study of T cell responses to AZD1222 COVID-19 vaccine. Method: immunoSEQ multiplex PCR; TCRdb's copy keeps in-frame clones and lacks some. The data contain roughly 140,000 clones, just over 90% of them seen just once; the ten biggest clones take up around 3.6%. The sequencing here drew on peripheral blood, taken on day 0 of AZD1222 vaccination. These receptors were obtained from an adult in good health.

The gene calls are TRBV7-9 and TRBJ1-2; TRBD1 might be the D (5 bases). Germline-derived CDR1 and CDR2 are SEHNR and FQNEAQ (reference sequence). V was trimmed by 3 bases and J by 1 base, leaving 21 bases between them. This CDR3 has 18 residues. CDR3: CASSFSEGRWVFNYGYTF. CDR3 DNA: TGTGCCAGCAGCTTCAGCGAGGGGAGGTGGGTGTTTAACTATGGCTACACCTTC. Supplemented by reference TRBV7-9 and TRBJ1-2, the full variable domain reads DTGVSQNPRHKITKRGQNVTFRCDPISEHNRLYWYRQTLGQGPEFLTYFQNEAQLEKSRLLSDRFSAERPKGSFSTLEIQRTEQGDSAMYLCASSFSEGRWVFNYGYTFGSGTRLTVV.

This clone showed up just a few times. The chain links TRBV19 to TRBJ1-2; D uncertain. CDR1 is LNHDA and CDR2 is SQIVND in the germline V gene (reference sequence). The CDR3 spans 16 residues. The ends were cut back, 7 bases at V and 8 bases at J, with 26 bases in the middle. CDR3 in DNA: TGTGCCAGTACCACTTCCCGGGCAGGTGGCGTGGAGGGCTACACCTTC. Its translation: CASTTSRAGGVEGYTF.

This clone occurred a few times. CDR3 loop: CASSYQGTVYGYTF. Written as DNA, the CDR3 is TGTGCCAGCAGTTACCAGGGAACCGTCTATGGCTACACCTTC. The chain employs TRBV6-2 or TRBV6-3 and TRBJ1-2; D might be TRBD1 (5 bases). V was clipped by 2 bases and J by 4 bases, with 11 bases between them. The CDR3 contains 14 residues. Looked up from germline, CDR1 is MNHEY and CDR2 is SVGEGT.

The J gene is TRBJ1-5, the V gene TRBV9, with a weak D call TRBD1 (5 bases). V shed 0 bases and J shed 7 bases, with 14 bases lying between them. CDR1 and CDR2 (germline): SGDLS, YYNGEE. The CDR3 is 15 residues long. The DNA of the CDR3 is TGTGCCAGCAGCGTAGGCGAGGGGTCGGCCCAGCCCCAGCATTTT. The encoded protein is CASSVGEGSAQPQHF.

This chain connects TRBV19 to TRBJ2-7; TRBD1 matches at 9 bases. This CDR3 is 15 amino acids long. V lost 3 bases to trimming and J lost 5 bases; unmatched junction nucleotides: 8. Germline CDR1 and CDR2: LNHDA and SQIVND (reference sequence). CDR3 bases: TGTGCCAGTAGTATCCCCCGGACAGGGGAGGACGAGCAGTACTTC. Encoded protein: CASSIPRTGEDEQYF.

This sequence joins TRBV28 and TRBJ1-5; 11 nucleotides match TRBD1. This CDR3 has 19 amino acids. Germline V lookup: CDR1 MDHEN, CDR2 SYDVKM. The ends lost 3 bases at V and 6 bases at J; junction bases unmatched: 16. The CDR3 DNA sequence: TGTGCCAGCAGTTTTGGACAGGGGGCGAAATTTATCGCAATTCAGCCCCAGCATTTT. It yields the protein CASSFGQGAKFIAIQPQHF.

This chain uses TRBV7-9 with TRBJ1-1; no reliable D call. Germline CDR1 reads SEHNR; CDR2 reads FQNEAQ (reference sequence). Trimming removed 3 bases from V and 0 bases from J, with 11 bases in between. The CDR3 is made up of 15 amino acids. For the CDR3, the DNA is TGTGCCAGCAGCTTTAGTGGGAATCTGAACACTGAAGCTTTCTTT. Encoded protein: CASSFSGNLNTEAFF.

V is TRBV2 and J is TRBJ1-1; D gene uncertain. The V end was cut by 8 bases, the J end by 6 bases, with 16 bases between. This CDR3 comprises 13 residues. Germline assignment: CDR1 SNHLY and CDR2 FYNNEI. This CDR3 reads CASGMSAPAEAFF. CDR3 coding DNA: TGTGCCAGCGGAATGTCCGCCCCCGCTGAAGCTTTCTTT. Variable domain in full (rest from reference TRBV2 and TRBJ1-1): EPEVTQTPSHQVTQMGQEVILRCVPISNHLYFYWYRQILGQKVEFLVSFYNNEISEKSEIFDDQFSVERPDGSNFTLKIRSTKLEDSAMYFCASGMSAPAEAFFGQGTRLTVV.

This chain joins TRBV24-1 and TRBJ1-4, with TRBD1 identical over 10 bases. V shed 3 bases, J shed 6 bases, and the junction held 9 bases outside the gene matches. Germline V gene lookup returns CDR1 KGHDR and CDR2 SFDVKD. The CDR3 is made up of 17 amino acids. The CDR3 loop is CATSDGPLGQGHEKLFF. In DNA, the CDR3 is TGTGCCACCAGTGATGGACCCTTGGGACAGGGGCATGAAAAACTGTTTTTT.

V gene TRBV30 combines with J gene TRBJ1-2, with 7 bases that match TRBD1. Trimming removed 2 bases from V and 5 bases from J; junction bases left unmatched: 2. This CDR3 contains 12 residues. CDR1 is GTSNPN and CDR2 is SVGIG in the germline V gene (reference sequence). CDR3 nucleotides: TGTGCCTGGAGTACGACAGGGTATGGCTACACCTTC. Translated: CAWSTTGYGYTF.

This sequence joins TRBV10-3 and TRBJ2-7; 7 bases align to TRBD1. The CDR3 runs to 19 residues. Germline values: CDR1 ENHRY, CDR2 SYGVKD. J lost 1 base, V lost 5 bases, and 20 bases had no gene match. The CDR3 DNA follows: TGTGCCATCAGTCATGCAATAGGAGTAGACCACAGGGGATCCTACGAGCAGTACTTC. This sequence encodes CAISHAIGVDHRGSYEQYF.

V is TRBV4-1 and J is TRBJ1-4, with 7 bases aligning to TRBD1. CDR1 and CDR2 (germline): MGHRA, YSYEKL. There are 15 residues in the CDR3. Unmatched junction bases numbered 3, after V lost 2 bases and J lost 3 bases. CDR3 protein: CASSQPDRANEKLFF. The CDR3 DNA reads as TGCGCCAGCAGCCAACCCGACAGGGCTAATGAAAAACTGTTTTTT.

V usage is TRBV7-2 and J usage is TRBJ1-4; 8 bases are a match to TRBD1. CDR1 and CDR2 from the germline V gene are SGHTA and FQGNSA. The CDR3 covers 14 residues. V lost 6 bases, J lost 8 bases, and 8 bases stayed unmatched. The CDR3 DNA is TGTGCCAGCAGGACTACAGGGGGTAGGGAAAAACTGTTTTTT. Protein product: CASRTTGGREKLFF.

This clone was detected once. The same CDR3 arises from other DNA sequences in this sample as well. In nucleotides, the CDR3 is TGTGCCAGCAGCGTAGCAGGCGGGGACACTGAAGCTTTCTTT. It is translated as CASSVAGGDTEAFF. The rearrangement links TRBV9 to TRBJ1-1, with D unclear. V gave up 0 bases and J gave up 3 bases, with 9 bases separating them. This CDR3 is built from 14 residues. The germline V gene encodes CDR1 SGDLS and CDR2 YYNGEE. The complete variable domain, with remaining parts taken from reference TRBV9 and TRBJ1-1, reads DSGVTQTPKHLITATGQRVTLRCSPRSGDLSVYWYQQSLDQGLQFLIQYYNGEERAKGNILERFSAQQFPDLHSELNLSSLELGDSALYFCASSVAGGDTEAFFGQGTRLTVV.

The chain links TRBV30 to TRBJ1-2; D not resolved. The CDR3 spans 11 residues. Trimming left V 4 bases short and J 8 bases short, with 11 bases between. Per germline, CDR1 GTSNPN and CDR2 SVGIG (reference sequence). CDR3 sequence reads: CAWTAARGYTF. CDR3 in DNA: TGTGCCTGGACGGCGGCTCGAGGCTACACCTTC.

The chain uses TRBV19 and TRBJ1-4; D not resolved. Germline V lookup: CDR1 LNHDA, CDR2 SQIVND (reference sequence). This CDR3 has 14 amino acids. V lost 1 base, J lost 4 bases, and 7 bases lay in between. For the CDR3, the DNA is TGTGCCAGTAGTATAGGACTGATTAATGAAAAACTGTTTTTT. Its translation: CASSIGLINEKLFF.

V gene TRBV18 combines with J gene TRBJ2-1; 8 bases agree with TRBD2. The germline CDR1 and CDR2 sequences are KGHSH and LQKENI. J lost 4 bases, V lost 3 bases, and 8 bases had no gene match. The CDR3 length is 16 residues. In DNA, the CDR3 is TGTGCCAGCTCACCTCCCTCGGGGGGGTTTTACAATGAGCAGTTCTTC. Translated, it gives CASSPPSGGFYNEQFF.

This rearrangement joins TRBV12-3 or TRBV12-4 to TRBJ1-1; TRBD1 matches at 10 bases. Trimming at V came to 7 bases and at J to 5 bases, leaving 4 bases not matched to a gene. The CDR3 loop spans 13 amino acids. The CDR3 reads CASIRTGGTEAFF. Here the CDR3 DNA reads TGTGCCAGCATTCGGACAGGGGGTACTGAAGCTTTCTTT.

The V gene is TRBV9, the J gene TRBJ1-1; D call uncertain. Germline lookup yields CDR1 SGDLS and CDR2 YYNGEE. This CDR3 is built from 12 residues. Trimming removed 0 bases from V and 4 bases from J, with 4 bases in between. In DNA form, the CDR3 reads TGTGCCAGCAGCGTAGGTGGCACTGAAGCTTTCTTT. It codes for CASSVGGTEAFF.

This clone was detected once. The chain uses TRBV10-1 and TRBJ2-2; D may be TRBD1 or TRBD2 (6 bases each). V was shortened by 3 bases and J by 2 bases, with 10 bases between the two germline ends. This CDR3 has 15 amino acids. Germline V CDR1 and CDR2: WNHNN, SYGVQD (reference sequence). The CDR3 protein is CASSEPGANTGELFF. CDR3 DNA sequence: TGCGCCAGCAGTGAACCGGGGGCAAACACCGGGGAGCTGTTTTTT.

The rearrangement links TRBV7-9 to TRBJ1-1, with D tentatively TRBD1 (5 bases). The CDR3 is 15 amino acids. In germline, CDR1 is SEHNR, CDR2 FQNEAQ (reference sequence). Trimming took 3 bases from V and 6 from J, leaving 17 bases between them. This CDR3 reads CASSFAPGRASEAFF. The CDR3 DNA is TGTGCCAGCAGCTTTGCCCCGGGACGGGCCTCTGAAGCTTTCTTT.

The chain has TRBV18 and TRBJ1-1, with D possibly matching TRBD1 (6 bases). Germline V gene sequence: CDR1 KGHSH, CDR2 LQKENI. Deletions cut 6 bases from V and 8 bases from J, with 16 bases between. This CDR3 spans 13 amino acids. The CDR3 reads CASSPGRGQEAFF. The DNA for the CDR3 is TGTGCCAGCTCTCCAGGCAGAGGACAGGAAGCTTTCTTT.

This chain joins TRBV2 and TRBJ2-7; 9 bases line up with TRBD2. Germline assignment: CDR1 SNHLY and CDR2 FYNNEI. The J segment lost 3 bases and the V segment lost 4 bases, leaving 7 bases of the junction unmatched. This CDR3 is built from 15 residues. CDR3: CASSGSGGSFYEQYF. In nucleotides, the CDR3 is TGTGCCAGCAGTGGTAGCGGGGGAAGTTTCTACGAGCAGTACTTC.